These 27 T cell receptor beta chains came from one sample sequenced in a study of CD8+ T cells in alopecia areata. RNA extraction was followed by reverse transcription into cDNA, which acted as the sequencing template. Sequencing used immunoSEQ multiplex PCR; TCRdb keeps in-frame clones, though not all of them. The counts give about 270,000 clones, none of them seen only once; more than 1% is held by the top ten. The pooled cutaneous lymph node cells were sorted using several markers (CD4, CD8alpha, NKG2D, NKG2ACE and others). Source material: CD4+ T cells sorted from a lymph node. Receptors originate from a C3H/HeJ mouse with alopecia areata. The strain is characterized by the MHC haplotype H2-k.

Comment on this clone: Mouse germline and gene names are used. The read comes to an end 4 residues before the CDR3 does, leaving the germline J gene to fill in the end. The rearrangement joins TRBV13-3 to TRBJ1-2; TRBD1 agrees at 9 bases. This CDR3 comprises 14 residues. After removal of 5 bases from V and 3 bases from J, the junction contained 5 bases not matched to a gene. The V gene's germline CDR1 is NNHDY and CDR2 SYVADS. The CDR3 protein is CASRYRGRDSDYTF. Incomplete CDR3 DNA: TGTGCCAGCAGATACAGGGGGCGCGACTCC.

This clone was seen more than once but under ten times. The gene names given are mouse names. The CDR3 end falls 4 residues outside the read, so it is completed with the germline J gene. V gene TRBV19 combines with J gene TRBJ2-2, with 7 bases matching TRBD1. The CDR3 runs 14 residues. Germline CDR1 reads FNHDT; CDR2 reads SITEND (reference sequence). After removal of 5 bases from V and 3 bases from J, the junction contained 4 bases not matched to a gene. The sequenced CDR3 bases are TGTGCCAGCAGGCGACAGGGAGACACCGGG. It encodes CASRRQGDTG. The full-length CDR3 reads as CASRRQGDTGQLYF.

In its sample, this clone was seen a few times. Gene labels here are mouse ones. The CDR3 sequence is CASSTGQGANTLYF. The part of the CDR3 DNA that was read is TGTGCCAGCAGTACGGGACAGGGGGCGAAC. V gene TRBV19 combines with J gene TRBJ2-4; 12 bases line up with TRBD1. The missing CDR3 end, 4 residues past where the read stops, is filled in from the germline J gene. Germline CDR1 reads FNHDT; CDR2 reads SITEND (reference sequence). The CDR3 has 14 residues.

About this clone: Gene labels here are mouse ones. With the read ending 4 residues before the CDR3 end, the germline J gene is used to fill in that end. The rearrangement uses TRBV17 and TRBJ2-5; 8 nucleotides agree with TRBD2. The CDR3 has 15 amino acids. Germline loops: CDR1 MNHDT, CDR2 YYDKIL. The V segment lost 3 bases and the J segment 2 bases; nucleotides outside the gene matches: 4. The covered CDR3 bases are TGTGCTAGCAGTAGCTGGGGGGTGGGCCAAGAC. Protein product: CASSSWGVGQD. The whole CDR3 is CASSSWGVGQDTQYF.

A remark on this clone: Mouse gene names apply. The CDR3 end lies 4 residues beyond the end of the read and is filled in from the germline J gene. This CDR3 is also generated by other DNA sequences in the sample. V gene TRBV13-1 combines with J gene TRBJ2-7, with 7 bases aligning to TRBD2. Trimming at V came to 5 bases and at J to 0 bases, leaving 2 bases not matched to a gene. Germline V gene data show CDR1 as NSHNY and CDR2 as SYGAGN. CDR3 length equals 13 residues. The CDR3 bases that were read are TGTGCCAGCAGGGTGGGGGGCTCCTAT. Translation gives CASRVGGSY. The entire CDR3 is CASRVGGSYEQYF.

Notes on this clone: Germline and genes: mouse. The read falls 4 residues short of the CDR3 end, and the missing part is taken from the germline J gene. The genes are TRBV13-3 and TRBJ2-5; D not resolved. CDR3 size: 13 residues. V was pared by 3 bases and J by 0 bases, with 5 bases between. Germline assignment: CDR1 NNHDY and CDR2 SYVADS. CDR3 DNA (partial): TGTGCCAGCAGTGCATTTAACCAAGAC. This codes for CASSAFNQD. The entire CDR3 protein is CASSAFNQDTQYF. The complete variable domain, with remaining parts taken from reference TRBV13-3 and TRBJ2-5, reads EAAVTQSPRSKVAVTGGKVTLSCHQTNNHDYMYWYRQDTGHGLRLIHYSYVADSTEKGDIPDGYKASRPSQENFSLILELASLSQTAVYFCASSAFNQDTQYFGPGTRLLVL.

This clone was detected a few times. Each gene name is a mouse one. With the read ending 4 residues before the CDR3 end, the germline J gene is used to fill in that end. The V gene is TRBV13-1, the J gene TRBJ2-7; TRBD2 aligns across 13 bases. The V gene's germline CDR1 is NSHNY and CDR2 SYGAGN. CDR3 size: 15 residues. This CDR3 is CASSDGTGGADEQYF. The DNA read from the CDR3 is TGTGCCAGCAGTGATGGGACTGGGGGGGCGGAT.

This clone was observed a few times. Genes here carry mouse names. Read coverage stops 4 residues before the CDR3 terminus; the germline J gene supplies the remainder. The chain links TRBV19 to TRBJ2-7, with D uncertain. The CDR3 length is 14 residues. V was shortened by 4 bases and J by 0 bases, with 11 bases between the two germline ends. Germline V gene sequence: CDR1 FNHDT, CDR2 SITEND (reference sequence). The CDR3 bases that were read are TGTGCCAGCAGTGTCCGACAAAACTCCTAT. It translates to CASSVRQNSY. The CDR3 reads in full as CASSVRQNSYEQYF. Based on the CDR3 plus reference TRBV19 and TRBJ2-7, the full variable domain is GGIITQTPKFLIGQEGQKLTLKCQQNFNHDTMYWYRQDSGKGLRLIYYSITENDLQKGDLSEGYDASREKKSSFSLTVTSAQKNEMAVFLCASSVRQNSYEQYFGPGTRLTVL.

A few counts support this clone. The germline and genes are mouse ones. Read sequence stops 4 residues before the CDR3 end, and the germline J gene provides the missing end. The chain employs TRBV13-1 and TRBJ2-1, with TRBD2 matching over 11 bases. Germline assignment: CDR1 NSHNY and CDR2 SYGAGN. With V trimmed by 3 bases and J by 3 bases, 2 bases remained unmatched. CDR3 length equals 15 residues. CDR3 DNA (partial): TGTGCCAGCAGTGGGGGACTGGGGGCCTATGCT. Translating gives CASSGGLGAYA. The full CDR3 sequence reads CASSGGLGAYAEQFF.

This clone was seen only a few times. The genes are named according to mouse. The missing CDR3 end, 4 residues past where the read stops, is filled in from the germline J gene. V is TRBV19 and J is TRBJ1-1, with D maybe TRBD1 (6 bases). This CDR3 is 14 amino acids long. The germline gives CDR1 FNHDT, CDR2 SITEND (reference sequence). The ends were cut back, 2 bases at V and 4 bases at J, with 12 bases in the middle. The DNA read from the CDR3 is TGTGCCAGCAGTATGAGGAGGGGGGGCACA. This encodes CASSMRRGGT. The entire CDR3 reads CASSMRRGGTEVFF.

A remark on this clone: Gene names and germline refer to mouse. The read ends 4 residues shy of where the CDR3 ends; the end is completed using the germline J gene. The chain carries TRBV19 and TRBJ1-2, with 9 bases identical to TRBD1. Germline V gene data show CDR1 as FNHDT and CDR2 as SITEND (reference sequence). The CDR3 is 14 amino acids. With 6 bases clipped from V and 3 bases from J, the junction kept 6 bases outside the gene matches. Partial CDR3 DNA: TGTGCCAGCAAGACCGACAGGGGGGACTCC. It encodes CASKTDRGDS. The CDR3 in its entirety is CASKTDRGDSDYTF.

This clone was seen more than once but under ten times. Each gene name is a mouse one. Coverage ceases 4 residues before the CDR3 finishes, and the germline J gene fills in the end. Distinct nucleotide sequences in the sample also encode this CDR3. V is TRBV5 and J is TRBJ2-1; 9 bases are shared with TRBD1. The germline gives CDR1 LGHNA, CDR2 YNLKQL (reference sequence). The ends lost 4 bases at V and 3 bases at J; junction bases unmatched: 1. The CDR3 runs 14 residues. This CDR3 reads CASSPDRGYAEQFF. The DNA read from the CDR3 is TGTGCCAGCAGCCCGGACAGGGGCTATGCT.

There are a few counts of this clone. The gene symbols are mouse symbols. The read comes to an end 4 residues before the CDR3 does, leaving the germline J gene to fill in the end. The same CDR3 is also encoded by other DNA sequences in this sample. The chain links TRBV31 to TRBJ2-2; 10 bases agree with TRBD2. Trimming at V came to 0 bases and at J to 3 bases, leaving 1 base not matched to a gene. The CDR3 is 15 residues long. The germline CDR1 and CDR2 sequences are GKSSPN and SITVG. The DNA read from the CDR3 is TGTGCCTGGAGTCTCGGGACTGGGGACACCGGG. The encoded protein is CAWSLGTGDTG. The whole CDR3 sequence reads CAWSLGTGDTGQLYF.

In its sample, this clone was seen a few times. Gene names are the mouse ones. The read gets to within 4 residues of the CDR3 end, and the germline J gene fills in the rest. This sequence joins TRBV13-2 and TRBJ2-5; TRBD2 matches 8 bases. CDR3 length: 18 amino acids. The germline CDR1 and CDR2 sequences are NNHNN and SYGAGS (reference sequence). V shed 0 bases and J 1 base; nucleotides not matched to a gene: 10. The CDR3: CASGDALPSTGDQDTQYF. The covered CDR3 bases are TGTGCCAGCGGTGATGCTCTCCCTTCGACTGGGGACCAAGAC.

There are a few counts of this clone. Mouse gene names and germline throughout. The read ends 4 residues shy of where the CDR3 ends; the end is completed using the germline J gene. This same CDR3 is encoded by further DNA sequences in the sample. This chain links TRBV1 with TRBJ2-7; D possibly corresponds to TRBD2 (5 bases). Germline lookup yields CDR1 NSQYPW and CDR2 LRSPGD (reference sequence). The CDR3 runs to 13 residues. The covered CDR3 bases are TGCACCTGCAGTGCAGATCCTGGGTAT. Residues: CTCSADPGY. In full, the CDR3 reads CTCSADPGYEQYF.

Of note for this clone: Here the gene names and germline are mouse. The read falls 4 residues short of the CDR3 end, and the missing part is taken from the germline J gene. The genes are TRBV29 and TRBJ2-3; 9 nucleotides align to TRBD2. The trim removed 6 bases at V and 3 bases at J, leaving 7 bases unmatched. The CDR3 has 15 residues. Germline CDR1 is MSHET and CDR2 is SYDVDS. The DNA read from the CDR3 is TGTGCTAGCAGGGACTGGGGAAGCGGGGCAGAA. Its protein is CASRDWGSGAE. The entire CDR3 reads CASRDWGSGAETLYF. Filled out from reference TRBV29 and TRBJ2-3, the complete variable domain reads DMKVTQMPRYLIKRMGENVLLECGQDMSHETMYWYRQDPGLGLQLIYISYDVDSNSEGDIPKGYRVSRKKREHFSLILDSAKTNQTSVYFCASRDWGSGAETLYFGSGTRLTVL.

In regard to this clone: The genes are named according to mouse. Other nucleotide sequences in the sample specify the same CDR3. CDR3 sequence reads: CASSQDRGLYAEQFF. CDR3 DNA, as far as it was read: TGTGCCAGCAGCCAGGACAGGGGCCTCTATGCT. The rearrangement links TRBV5 to TRBJ2-1; 9 nucleotides match TRBD1. The read ends 4 residues early relative to the CDR3; the germline J gene fills the gap. Germline V CDR1 and CDR2: LGHNA, YNLKQL (reference sequence). J lost 3 bases, V lost 3 bases, and 3 bases had no gene match. The CDR3 runs to 15 residues.

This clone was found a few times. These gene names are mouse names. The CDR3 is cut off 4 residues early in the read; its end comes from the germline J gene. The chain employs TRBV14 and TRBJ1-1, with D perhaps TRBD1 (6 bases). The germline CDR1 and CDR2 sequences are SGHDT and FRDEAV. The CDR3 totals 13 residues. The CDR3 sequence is CASSLDRGTEVFF. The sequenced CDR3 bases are TGTGCCAGCAGTTTGGACAGAGGGACA. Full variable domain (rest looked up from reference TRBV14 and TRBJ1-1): EAGVTQSPRYAVLQEGQAVSFWCDPISGHDTLYWYQQPRDQGPQLLVYFRDEAVIDNSQLPSDRFSAVRPKGTNSTLKIQSAKQGDTATYLCASSLDRGTEVFFGKGTRLTVV.

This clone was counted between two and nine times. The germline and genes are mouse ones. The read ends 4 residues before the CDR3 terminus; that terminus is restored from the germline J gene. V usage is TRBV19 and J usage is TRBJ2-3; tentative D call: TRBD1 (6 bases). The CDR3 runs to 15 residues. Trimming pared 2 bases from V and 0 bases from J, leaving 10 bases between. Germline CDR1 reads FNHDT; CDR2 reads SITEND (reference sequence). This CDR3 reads CASSIWQGSAETLYF. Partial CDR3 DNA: TGTGCCAGCAGTATCTGGCAGGGGAGTGCAGAA.

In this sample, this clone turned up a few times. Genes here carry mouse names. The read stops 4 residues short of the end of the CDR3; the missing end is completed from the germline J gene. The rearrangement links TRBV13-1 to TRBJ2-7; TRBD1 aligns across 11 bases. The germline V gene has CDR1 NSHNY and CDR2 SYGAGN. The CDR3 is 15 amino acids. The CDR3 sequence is CASSGLRDRGYEQYF. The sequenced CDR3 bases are TGTGCCAGCAGTGGCCTCCGGGACAGGGGGTAT.

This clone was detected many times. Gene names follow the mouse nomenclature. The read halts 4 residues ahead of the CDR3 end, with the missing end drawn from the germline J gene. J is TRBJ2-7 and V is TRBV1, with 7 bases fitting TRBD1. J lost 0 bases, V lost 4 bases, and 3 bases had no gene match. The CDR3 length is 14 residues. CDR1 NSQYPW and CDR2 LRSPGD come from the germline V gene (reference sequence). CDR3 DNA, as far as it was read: TGCACCTGCAGTGGACAGGGAAGCTCCTAT. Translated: CTCSGQGSSY. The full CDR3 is CTCSGQGSSYEQYF.

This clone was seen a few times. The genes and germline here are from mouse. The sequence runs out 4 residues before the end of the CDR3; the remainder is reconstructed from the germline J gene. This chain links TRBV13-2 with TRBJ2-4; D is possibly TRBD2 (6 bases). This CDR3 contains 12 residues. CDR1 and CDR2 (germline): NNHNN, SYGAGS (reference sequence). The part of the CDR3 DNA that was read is TGTGCCAGCGGTGGGGGGGAAAAC. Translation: CASGGGEN. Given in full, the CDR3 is CASGGGENTLYF.

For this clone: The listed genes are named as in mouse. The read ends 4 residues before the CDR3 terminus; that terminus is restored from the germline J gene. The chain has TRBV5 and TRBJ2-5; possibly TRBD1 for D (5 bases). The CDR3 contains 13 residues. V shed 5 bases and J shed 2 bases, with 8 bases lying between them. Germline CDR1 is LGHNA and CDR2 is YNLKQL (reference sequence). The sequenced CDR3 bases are TGTGCCAGCAGCTCAGGGATCCAAGAC. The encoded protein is CASSSGIQD. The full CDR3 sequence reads CASSSGIQDTQYF.

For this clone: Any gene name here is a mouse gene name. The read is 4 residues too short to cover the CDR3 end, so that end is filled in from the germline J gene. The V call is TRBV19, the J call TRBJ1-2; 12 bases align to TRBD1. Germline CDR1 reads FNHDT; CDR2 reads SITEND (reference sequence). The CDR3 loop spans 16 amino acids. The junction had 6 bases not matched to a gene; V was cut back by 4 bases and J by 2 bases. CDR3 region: CASSPGQGAGNSDYTF. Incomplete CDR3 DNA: TGTGCCAGCAGTCCGGGACAGGGGGCGGGGAACTCC.

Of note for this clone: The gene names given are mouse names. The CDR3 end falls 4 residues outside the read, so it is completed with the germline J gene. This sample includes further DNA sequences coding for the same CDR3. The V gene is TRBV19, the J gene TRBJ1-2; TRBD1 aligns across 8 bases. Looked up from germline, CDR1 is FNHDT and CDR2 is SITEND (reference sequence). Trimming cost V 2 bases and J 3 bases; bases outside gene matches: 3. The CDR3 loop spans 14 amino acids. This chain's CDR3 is CASSIRGRDSDYTF. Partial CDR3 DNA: TGTGCCAGCAGTATCAGGGGGCGGGACTCC.

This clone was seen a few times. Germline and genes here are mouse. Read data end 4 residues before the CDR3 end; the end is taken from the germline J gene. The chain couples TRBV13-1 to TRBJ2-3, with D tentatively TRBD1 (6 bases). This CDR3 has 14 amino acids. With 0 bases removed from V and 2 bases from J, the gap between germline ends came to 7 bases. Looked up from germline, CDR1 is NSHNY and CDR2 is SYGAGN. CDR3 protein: CASSDDRVAETLYF. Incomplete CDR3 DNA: TGTGCCAGCAGTGATGACAGGGTTGCAGAA.

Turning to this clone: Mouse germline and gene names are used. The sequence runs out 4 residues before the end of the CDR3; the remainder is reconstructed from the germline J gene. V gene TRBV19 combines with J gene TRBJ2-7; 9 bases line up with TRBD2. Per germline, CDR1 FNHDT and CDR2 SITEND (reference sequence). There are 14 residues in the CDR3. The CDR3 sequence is CASSIAWGGYEQYF. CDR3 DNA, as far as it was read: TGTGCCAGCAGTATAGCCTGGGGGGGTTAT.